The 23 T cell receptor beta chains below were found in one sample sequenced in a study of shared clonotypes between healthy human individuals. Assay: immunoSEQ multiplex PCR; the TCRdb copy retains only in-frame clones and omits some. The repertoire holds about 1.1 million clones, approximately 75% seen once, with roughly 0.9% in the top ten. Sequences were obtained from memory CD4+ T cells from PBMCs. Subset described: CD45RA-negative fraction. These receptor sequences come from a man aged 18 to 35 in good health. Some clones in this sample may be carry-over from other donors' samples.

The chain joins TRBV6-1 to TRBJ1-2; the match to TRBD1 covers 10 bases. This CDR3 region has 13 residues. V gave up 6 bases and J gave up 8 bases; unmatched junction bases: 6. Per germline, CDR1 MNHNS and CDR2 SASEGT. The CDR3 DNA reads TGTGCCAGCAGGGACAGGGGGGTAGAGGGCTACACCTTC. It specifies CASRDRGVEGYTF.

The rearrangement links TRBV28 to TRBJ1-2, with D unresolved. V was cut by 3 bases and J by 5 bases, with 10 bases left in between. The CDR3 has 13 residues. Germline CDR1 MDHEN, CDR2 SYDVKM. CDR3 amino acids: CASSFDTNYGYTF. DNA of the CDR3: TGTGCCAGCAGTTTTGACACCAATTATGGCTACACCTTC.

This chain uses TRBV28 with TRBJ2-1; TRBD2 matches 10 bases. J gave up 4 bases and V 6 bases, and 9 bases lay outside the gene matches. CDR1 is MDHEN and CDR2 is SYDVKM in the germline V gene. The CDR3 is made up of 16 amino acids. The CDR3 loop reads CASRNSLAGYYNEQFF. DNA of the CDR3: TGTGCCAGCAGAAATTCACTAGCGGGATATTACAATGAGCAGTTCTTC.

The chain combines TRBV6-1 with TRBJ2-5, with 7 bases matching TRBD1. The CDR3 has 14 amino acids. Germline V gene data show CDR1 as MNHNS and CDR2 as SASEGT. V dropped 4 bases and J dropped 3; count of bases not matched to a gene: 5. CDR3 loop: CASSATGMEETQYF. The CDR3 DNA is TGTGCCAGCAGTGCGACAGGGATGGAAGAGACCCAGTACTTC.

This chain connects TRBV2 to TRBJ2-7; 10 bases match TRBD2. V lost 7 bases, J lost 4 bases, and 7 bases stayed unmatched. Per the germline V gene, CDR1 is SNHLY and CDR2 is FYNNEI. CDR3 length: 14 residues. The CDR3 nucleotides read TGTGCCAGCACTAAAGCGGGAGGGCCTTACGAGCAGTACTTC. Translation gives CASTKAGGPYEQYF.

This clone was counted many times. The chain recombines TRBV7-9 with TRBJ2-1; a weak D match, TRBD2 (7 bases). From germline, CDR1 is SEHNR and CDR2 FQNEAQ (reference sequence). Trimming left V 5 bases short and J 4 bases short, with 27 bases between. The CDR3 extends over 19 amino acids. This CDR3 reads CASSPPPSGTRGAYNEQFF. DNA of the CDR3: TGTGCCAGCAGCCCCCCACCTAGCGGAACCCGGGGGGCTTACAATGAGCAGTTCTTC. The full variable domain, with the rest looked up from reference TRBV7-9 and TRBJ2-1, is DTGVSQNPRHKITKRGQNVTFRCDPISEHNRLYWYRQTLGQGPEFLTYFQNEAQLEKSRLLSDRFSAERPKGSFSTLEIQRTEQGDSAMYLCASSPPPSGTRGAYNEQFFGPGTRLTVL.

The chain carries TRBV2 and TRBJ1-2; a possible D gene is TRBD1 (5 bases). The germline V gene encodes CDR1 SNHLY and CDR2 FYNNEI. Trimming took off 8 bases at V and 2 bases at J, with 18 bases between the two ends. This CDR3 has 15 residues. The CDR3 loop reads CASHTKNPGNYGYTF. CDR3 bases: TGTGCCAGCCACACTAAGAACCCAGGGAACTATGGCTACACCTTC.

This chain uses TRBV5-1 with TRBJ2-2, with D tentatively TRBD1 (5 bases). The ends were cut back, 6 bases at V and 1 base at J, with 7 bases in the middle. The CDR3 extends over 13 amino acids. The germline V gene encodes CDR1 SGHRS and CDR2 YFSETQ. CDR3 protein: CASKTENTGELFF. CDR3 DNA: TGCGCCAGCAAGACAGAGAACACCGGGGAGCTGTTTTTT.

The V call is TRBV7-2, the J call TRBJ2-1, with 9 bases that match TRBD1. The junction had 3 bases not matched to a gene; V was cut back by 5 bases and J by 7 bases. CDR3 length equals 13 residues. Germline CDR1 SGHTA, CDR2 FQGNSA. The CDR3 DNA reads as TGTGCCAGCAGCGTAGGACAGGGGAATGAGCAGTTCTTC. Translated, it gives CASSVGQGNEQFF.

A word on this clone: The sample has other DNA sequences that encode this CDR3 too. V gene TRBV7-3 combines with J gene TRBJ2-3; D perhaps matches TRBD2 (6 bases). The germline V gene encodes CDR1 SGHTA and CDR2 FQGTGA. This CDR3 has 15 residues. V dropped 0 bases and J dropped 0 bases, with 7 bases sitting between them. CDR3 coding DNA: TGTGCCAGCAGCTTAACGGGGGGTAGCACAGATACGCAGTATTTT. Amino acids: CASSLTGGSTDTQYF.

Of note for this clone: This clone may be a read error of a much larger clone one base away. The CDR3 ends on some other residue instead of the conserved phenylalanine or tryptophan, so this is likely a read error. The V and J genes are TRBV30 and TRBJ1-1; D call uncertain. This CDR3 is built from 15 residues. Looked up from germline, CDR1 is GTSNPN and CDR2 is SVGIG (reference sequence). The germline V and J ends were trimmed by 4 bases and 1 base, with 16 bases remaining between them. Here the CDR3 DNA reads TGTGCCTGGACCCCGAAGGAGGGCAGGAACACTGAAGCTTTCTCT. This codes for CAWTPKEGRNTEAFS.

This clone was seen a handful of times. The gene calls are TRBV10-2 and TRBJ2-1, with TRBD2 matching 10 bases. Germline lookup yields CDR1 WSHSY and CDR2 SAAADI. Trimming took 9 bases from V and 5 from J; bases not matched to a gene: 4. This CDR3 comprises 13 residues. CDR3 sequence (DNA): TGCGCCAGTAGACTAGCGGGTAACAATGAGCAGTTCTTC. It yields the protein CASRLAGNNEQFF.

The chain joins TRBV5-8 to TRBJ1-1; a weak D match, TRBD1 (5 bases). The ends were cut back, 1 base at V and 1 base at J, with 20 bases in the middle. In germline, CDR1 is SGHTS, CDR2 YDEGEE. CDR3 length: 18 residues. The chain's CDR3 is CASSLLGEASFGNTEAFF. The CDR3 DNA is TGTGCCAGCAGCTTGCTGGGGGAGGCGTCTTTCGGGAACACTGAAGCTTTCTTT.

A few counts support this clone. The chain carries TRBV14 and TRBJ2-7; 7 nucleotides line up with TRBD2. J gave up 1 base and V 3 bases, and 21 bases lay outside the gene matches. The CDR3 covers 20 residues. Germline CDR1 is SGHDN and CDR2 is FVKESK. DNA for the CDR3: TGTGCCAGCAGCCACCCAGCGAAAGGCCGGGGCGGGAGTGCATCCTACGAGCAGTACTTC. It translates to CASSHPAKGRGGSASYEQYF.

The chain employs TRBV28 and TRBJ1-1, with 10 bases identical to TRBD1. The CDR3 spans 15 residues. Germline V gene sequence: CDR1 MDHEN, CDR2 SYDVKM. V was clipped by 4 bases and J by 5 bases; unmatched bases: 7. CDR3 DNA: TGTGCCAGCAGTTCGACAGGGGGCCCGAGAACTGAAGCTTTCTTT. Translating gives CASSSTGGPRTEAFF.

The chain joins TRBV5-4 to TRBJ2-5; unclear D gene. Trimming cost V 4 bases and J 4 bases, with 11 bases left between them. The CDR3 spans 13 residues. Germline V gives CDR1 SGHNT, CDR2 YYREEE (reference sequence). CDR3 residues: CASSRSSRETQYF. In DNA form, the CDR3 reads TGTGCCAGCAGCCGAAGCTCCCGAGAGACCCAGTACTTC.

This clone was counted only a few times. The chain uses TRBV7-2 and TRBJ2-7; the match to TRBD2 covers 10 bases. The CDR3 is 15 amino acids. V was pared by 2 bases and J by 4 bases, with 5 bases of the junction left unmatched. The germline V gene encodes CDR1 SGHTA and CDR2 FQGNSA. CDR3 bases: TGTGCCAGCAGCTTATTCTCTAGCGGGAGTTACGAGCAGTACTTC. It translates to CASSLFSSGSYEQYF.

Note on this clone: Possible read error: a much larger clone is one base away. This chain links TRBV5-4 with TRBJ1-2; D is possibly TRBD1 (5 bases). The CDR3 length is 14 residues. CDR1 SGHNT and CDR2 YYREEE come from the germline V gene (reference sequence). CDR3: CARSLQVGGYGYTF. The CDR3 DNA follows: TGTGCCAGAAGCTTGCAGGTTGGGGGATACGGCTACACCTTC.

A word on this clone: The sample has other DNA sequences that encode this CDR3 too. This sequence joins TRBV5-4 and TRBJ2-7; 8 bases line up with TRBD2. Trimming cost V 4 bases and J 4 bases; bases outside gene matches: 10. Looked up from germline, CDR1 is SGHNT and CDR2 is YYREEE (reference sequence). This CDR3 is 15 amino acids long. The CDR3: CASSPAGTRSYEQYF. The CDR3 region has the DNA TGTGCCAGCAGCCCCGCCGGGACTAGATCATACGAGCAGTACTTC.

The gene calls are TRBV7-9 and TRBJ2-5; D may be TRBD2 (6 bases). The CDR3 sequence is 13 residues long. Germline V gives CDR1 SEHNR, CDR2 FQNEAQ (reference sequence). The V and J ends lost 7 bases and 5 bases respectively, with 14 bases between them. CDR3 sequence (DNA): TGTGCCAGCAAGGCGGGAATGGGGGAGACCCAGTACTTC. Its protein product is CASKAGMGETQYF.

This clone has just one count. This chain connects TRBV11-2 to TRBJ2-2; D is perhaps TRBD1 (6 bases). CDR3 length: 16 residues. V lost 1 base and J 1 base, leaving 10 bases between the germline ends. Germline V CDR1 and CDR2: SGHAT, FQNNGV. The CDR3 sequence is CASSLVAGVNTGELFF. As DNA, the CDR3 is TGTGCCAGCAGCTTAGTAGCAGGGGTGAACACCGGGGAGCTGTTTTTT.

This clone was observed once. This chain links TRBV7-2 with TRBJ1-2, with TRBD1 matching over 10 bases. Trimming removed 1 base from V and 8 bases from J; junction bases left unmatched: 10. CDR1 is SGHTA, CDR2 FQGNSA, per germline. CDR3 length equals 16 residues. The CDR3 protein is CASSLGATGGAVGYTF. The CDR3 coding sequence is TGTGCCAGCAGCTTAGGCGCGACAGGGGGCGCCGTGGGCTACACCTTC.

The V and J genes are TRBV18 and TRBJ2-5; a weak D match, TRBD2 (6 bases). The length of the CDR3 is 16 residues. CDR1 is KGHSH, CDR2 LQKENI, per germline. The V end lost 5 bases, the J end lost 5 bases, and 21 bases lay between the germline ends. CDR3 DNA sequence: TGTGCCAGCTCATCTCGACAGTTATCCGCGGGGGAGACCCAGTACTTC. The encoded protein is CASSSRQLSAGETQYF.